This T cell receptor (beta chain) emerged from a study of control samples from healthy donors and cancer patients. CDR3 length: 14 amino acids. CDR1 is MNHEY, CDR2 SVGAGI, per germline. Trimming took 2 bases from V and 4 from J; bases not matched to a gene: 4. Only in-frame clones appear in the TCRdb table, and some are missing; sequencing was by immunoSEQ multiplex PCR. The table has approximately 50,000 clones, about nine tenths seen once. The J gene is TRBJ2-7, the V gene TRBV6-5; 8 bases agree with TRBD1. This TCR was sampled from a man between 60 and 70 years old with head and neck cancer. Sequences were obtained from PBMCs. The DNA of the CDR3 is TGTGCCAGCAGTTACGGGCAGGGGGCATACGAGCAGTACTTC. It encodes CASSYGQGAYEQYF.